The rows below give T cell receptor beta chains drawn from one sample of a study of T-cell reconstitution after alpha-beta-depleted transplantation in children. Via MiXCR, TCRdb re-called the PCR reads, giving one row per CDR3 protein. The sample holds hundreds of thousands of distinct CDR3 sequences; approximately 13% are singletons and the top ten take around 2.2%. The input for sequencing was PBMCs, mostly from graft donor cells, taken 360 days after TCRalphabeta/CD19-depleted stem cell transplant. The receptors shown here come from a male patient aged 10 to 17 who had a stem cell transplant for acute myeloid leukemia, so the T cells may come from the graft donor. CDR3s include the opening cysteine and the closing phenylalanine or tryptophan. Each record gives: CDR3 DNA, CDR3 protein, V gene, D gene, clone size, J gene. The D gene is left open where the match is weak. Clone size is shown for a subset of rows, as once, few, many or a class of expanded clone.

CDR3 DNA: TGCGCCAGCAGCTTAGGGCAGATCACGGAGACCCAGTACTTC; CDR3 protein: CASSLGQITETQYF; V gene: TRBV5-1; D gene: .; clone size: .; J gene: TRBJ2-5
CDR3 DNA: TGTGCCAGCAGTTACTCGGGGGGCCTTGGGGAGCAGTTCTTC; CDR3 protein: CASSYSGGLGEQFF; V gene: TRBV6-5; D gene: .; clone size: many; J gene: TRBJ2-1
CDR3 DNA: TGTGCCAGCAGCCAAGAGGTTACAGGGGGGAACACCGGGGAGCTGTTTTTT; CDR3 protein: CASSQEVTGGNTGELFF; V gene: TRBV14; D gene: TRBD1; clone size: .; J gene: TRBJ2-2
CDR3 DNA: TGCGCCAGCAGCCCAGTGGCGGGAGTAGGGACCTACGAGCAGTACTTC; CDR3 protein: CASSPVAGVGTYEQYF; V gene: TRBV5-1; D gene: TRBD2; clone size: few; J gene: TRBJ2-7
CDR3 DNA: TGTGCCACCAGTGGCCGGGCGGGAGGATTGGAGACCCAGTACTTC; CDR3 protein: CATSGRAGGLETQYF; V gene: TRBV24-1; D gene: TRBD2; clone size: many; J gene: TRBJ2-5
CDR3 DNA: TGTGCCAGCAGACAAACGAACACCGGGGAGCTGTTTTTT; CDR3 protein: CASRQTNTGELFF; V gene: TRBV6-2/TRBV6-3; D gene: .; clone size: .; J gene: TRBJ2-2
CDR3 DNA: TGTGCCAGCAGTTTATTAAGGGCTTTAGGGTACAATGAGCAGTTCTTC; CDR3 protein: CASSLLRALGYNEQFF; V gene: TRBV27; D gene: .; clone size: many; J gene: TRBJ2-1
CDR3 DNA: TGTGCCAGCAGTTCCTCTCAACTAGCGGGGACCACAGATACGCAGTATTTT; CDR3 protein: CASSSSQLAGTTDTQYF; V gene: TRBV12-3/TRBV12-4; D gene: TRBD2; clone size: many; J gene: TRBJ2-3
CDR3 DNA: TGTGCCAGCAGTTTAAACGCGGGAAGTTTATACGAGCAGTACTTC; CDR3 protein: CASSLNAGSLYEQYF; V gene: TRBV12-3/TRBV12-4; D gene: .; clone size: .; J gene: TRBJ2-7
CDR3 DNA: TGTGCCAGCAGCTTGGGGACTAAGCAGTTCTTC; CDR3 protein: CASSLGTKQFF; V gene: TRBV5-4; D gene: .; clone size: few; J gene: TRBJ2-1
CDR3 DNA: TGCGCCAGCAGTCAATCGTATGGGGTAGCCAAAAACATTCAGTACTTC; CDR3 protein: CASSQSYGVAKNIQYF; V gene: TRBV23-1; D gene: .; clone size: few; J gene: TRBJ2-4
CDR3 DNA: TGTGCCAGCAGTGACGGTACGGATTCCACCGGGGAGCTGTTTTTT; CDR3 protein: CASSDGTDSTGELFF; V gene: TRBV25-1; D gene: .; clone size: .; J gene: TRBJ2-2
CDR3 DNA: TGTGCCAGCAGTTTAGGTCACATGGGCAATCAGCCCCAGCATTTT; CDR3 protein: CASSLGHMGNQPQHF; V gene: TRBV28; D gene: .; clone size: few; J gene: TRBJ1-5
CDR3 DNA: TGCGCCAGCAGCTGGACAGAGACCGGGGAGCTGTTTTTT; CDR3 protein: CASSWTETGELFF; V gene: TRBV5-1; D gene: .; clone size: many; J gene: TRBJ2-2
CDR3 DNA: TGCGCCAGCAGCTTGGGGGGTGGGCTTGCTGTCTACAATGAGCAGTTCTTC; CDR3 protein: CASSLGGGLAVYNEQFF; V gene: TRBV5-1; D gene: .; clone size: .; J gene: TRBJ2-1
CDR3 DNA: TGTGCCAGCACCCTATCCGCTTTAGCGGGAGGGCACAATGAGCAGTTCTTC; CDR3 protein: CASTLSALAGGHNEQFF; V gene: TRBV12-3/TRBV12-4; D gene: TRBD2; clone size: .; J gene: TRBJ2-1
CDR3 DNA: TGTGCCAGCTCACAGTACCCCGGGGGCCTTGTATACTTC; CDR3 protein: CASSQYPGGLVYF; V gene: TRBV18; D gene: .; clone size: few; J gene: TRBJ2-7
CDR3 DNA: TGCAGTGCTAGAGATATCCCTGAGCAGTTCTTC; CDR3 protein: CSARDIPEQFF; V gene: TRBV20-1; D gene: .; clone size: .; J gene: TRBJ2-1
CDR3 DNA: TGTGCCAGCAGCGAGGACCGTGACTCCTACGAGCAGTACTTC; CDR3 protein: CASSEDRDSYEQYF; V gene: TRBV7-9; D gene: .; clone size: few; J gene: TRBJ2-7
CDR3 DNA: TGCGCCAGCAGCTGGGGGACTAGCGGGCCTCAAGAGACCCAGTACTTC; CDR3 protein: CASSWGTSGPQETQYF; V gene: TRBV5-1; D gene: TRBD2; clone size: few; J gene: TRBJ2-5
CDR3 DNA: TGTGCCAGCAGCTTAACAGGACAGGGGGCGTTCGTGGGGTATGGCTACACCTTC; CDR3 protein: CASSLTGQGAFVGYGYTF; V gene: TRBV11-1; D gene: TRBD1; clone size: few; J gene: TRBJ1-2
CDR3 DNA: TGTGCCAGCAGCCCAACCTTGGGCTCCACAGATACGCAGTATTTT; CDR3 protein: CASSPTLGSTDTQYF; V gene: TRBV7-3; D gene: .; clone size: many; J gene: TRBJ2-3
CDR3 DNA: TGCGCCAGCAGCAACCCGGGACTTCTTAAGGATACGCAGTATTTT; CDR3 protein: CASSNPGLLKDTQYF; V gene: TRBV5-1; D gene: .; clone size: many; J gene: TRBJ2-3
CDR3 DNA: TGTGCCAGCAGCCAATTTCGAGGCGGAACCTACAATGAGCAGTTCTTC; CDR3 protein: CASSQFRGGTYNEQFF; V gene: TRBV3-1; D gene: .; clone size: many; J gene: TRBJ2-1
CDR3 DNA: TGCAGCGGGGGGGCACAGGGGCCGAGCAATCAGCCCCAGCATTTT; CDR3 protein: CSGGAQGPSNQPQHF; V gene: TRBV29-1; D gene: TRBD1; clone size: .; J gene: TRBJ1-5
CDR3 DNA: TGCAGCGCCACAGGTGGAGGGTCAATAGGCAATCAGCCCCAGCATTTT; CDR3 protein: CSATGGGSIGNQPQHF; V gene: TRBV29-1; D gene: .; clone size: many; J gene: TRBJ1-5
CDR3 DNA: TGTGCCAGCAGCCAAAAAGCCGGACTATTAGTCGGGGAGCTGTTTTTT; CDR3 protein: CASSQKAGLLVGELFF; V gene: TRBV4-2; D gene: .; clone size: few; J gene: TRBJ2-2
CDR3 DNA: TGCGCCAGCAGCTTCATTGGGACAGGGGGAGAGACCCAGTACTTC; CDR3 protein: CASSFIGTGGETQYF; V gene: TRBV5-1; D gene: TRBD1; clone size: .; J gene: TRBJ2-5
CDR3 DNA: TGTGCCAGCTTCCGGACTAGCGGGAGCACAGATACGCAGTATTTT; CDR3 protein: CASFRTSGSTDTQYF; V gene: TRBV2; D gene: TRBD2; clone size: many; J gene: TRBJ2-3
CDR3 DNA: TGTGCCAGCAGTTTTGGGGCCGGGGAGCTGTTTTTT; CDR3 protein: CASSFGAGELFF; V gene: TRBV12-3/TRBV12-4; D gene: .; clone size: many; J gene: TRBJ2-2
CDR3 DNA: TGTGCCAGCAGCGAGGACAATTCACTCTACGAGCAGTACTTC; CDR3 protein: CASSEDNSLYEQYF; V gene: TRBV7-2; D gene: .; clone size: few; J gene: TRBJ2-7
CDR3 DNA: TGTGCCACCAGCAGAGGTCAGGGGGCAAGTTGGGGTTTAAGCAATCAGCCCCAGCATTTT; CDR3 protein: CATSRGQGASWGLSNQPQHF; V gene: TRBV15; D gene: TRBD1; clone size: .; J gene: TRBJ1-5
CDR3 DNA: TGCGCCAGCAGCCCGGACGCTAGCGGCTACTACGAGCAGTACTTC; CDR3 protein: CASSPDASGYYEQYF; V gene: TRBV5-1; D gene: TRBD2; clone size: few; J gene: TRBJ2-7
CDR3 DNA: TGCAGTGCTAGTCCGATGGGGGAGCTTAACGAGCAGTACTTC; CDR3 protein: CSASPMGELNEQYF; V gene: TRBV20-1; D gene: .; clone size: .; J gene: TRBJ2-7
CDR3 DNA: TGCAGTGCTAGTATGTGGACAGTTGGGATTCGGGGCAATCAGCCCCAGCATTTT; CDR3 protein: CSASMWTVGIRGNQPQHF; V gene: TRBV20-1; D gene: .; clone size: .; J gene: TRBJ1-5
CDR3 DNA: TGTGCCAGCAGACCTAGGACAGGCCCTCTTGAATATGGCTACACCTTC; CDR3 protein: CASRPRTGPLEYGYTF; V gene: TRBV7-2; D gene: TRBD1; clone size: .; J gene: TRBJ1-2
CDR3 DNA: TGTGCCAGCAGCGTAGAAAGGTCCACAGATACGCAGTATTTT; CDR3 protein: CASSVERSTDTQYF; V gene: TRBV9; D gene: .; clone size: few; J gene: TRBJ2-3
CDR3 DNA: TGTGCCAGCAGCACAACAACCGGGACTGGGCAGTTCTTC; CDR3 protein: CASSTTTGTGQFF; V gene: TRBV13; D gene: .; clone size: .; J gene: TRBJ2-1
CDR3 DNA: TGTGCCAGCAGCCGGCCGGGCGGGGATACGCAGTATTTT; CDR3 protein: CASSRPGGDTQYF; V gene: TRBV3-1; D gene: .; clone size: .; J gene: TRBJ2-3
CDR3 DNA: TGTGCCAGCAGCTACAGGGATAGGGGTGGGAATGAGCAGTTCTTC; CDR3 protein: CASSYRDRGGNEQFF; V gene: TRBV6-5; D gene: .; clone size: .; J gene: TRBJ2-1
CDR3 DNA: TGCAGTGCTGGGGGATTGGCGGGGGCTGCACGCACAGATACGCAGTATTTT; CDR3 protein: CSAGGLAGAARTDTQYF; V gene: TRBV20-1; D gene: .; clone size: .; J gene: TRBJ2-3
CDR3 DNA: TGTGCCAGCAGTTTATCGGGACTAGCGGGTGGGTACTCCTACGAGCAGTACTTC; CDR3 protein: CASSLSGLAGGYSYEQYF; V gene: TRBV27; D gene: TRBD2; clone size: .; J gene: TRBJ2-7
CDR3 DNA: TGTGCCAGCAGCCGAGTGCAAGATGAGCAGTTCTTC; CDR3 protein: CASSRVQDEQFF; V gene: TRBV9; D gene: .; clone size: many; J gene: TRBJ2-1
CDR3 DNA: TGTGCCAGCTCACCTTGGCAGGGCGCTGGGGCCAACGTCCTGACTTTC; CDR3 protein: CASSPWQGAGANVLTF; V gene: TRBV18; D gene: .; clone size: .; J gene: TRBJ2-6
CDR3 DNA: TGTGCCAGCAGGAATACAGGCTATGGCTACACCTTC; CDR3 protein: CASRNTGYGYTF; V gene: TRBV28; D gene: .; clone size: .; J gene: TRBJ1-2
CDR3 DNA: TGTGCCAGCATATTACTAGCGGGAGTACCTGAGCAGTTCTTC; CDR3 protein: CASILLAGVPEQFF; V gene: TRBV12-3/TRBV12-4; D gene: TRBD2; clone size: .; J gene: TRBJ2-1
CDR3 DNA: TGTGCCAGCAGCCCTTACCCCGACTGGGGTAATGAGCAGTTCTTC; CDR3 protein: CASSPYPDWGNEQFF; V gene: TRBV7-2; D gene: .; clone size: few; J gene: TRBJ2-1
CDR3 DNA: TGCAGTGCCCAGCCGGGGCGAACAGGGGGGAACTATGGCTACACCTTC; CDR3 protein: CSAQPGRTGGNYGYTF; V gene: TRBV20-1; D gene: TRBD1; clone size: .; J gene: TRBJ1-2
CDR3 DNA: TGTGCCAGCAGCGTACGACTAGCGGGAGATGACGGGGAGCTGTTTTTT; CDR3 protein: CASSVRLAGDDGELFF; V gene: TRBV9; D gene: TRBD2; clone size: many; J gene: TRBJ2-2
CDR3 DNA: TGCAGCGTTGGTCAAATTACCCCCACTGGGGAGCTGTTTTTT; CDR3 protein: CSVGQITPTGELFF; V gene: TRBV29-1; D gene: .; clone size: few; J gene: TRBJ2-2
CDR3 DNA: TGTGCCAGCAGTGCTGGCGAGCGGTACAATGAGCAGTTCTTC; CDR3 protein: CASSAGERYNEQFF; V gene: TRBV28; D gene: .; clone size: .; J gene: TRBJ2-1
CDR3 DNA: TGTGCCAGCAGCTTCGGCCGGTCGGGGGGTTGGGGCACAGATACGCAGTATTTT; CDR3 protein: CASSFGRSGGWGTDTQYF; V gene: TRBV7-6; D gene: TRBD2; clone size: .; J gene: TRBJ2-3
CDR3 DNA: TGTGCCAGCACTCAGCCGGGGGGCTCCTACGAGCAGTACTTC; CDR3 protein: CASTQPGGSYEQYF; V gene: TRBV28; D gene: TRBD2; clone size: .; J gene: TRBJ2-7
CDR3 DNA: TGTGCCACCAGTGATTTAGGGGGACGGGGACTAGCGGGAGGGCCCCATGAGCAGTTCTTC; CDR3 protein: CATSDLGGRGLAGGPHEQFF; V gene: TRBV24-1; D gene: TRBD2; clone size: few; J gene: TRBJ2-1
CDR3 DNA: TGTGCCAGCAGCTTCGGCAGTGGCTCTGGAAACACCATATATTTT; CDR3 protein: CASSFGSGSGNTIYF; V gene: TRBV7-6; D gene: .; clone size: .; J gene: TRBJ1-3
CDR3 DNA: TGTGCCAGCAGTTTAGGGCAGGGCTTCTACAATGAGCAGTTCTTC; CDR3 protein: CASSLGQGFYNEQFF; V gene: TRBV28; D gene: .; clone size: many; J gene: TRBJ2-1
CDR3 DNA: TGCGCCAGCAGCCAAGTTCGCGGGAGCGTCACCTACGAGCAGTACTTC; CDR3 protein: CASSQVRGSVTYEQYF; V gene: TRBV4-3; D gene: TRBD2; clone size: .; J gene: TRBJ2-7
CDR3 DNA: TGTGCCAGCAGCCAAGGGCGCGGGAGCGCGTACGAGCAGTACTTC; CDR3 protein: CASSQGRGSAYEQYF; V gene: TRBV4-2; D gene: TRBD2; clone size: few; J gene: TRBJ2-7